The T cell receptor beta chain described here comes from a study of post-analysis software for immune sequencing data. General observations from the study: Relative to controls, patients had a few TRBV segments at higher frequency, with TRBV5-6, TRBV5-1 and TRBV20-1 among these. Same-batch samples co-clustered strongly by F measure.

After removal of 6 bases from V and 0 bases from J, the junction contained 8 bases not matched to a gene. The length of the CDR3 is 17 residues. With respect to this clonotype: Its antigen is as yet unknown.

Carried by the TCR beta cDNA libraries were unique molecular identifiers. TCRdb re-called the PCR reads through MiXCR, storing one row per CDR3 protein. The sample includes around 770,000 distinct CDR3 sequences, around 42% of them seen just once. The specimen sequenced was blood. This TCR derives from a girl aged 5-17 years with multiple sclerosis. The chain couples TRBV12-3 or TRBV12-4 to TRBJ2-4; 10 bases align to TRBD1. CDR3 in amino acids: CASSPLGTGEAKNIQYF. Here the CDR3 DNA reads TGTGCCAGCAGCCCGCTGGGGACAGGGGAAGCCAAAAACATTCAGTACTTC.